One sample yielded the 14 T cell receptor beta chains listed below, sequenced in a study of T cell responses to AZD1222 COVID-19 vaccine. The repertoire was sequenced with immunoSEQ multiplex PCR; TCRdb's copy has only in-frame clones and lacks some. The sample lists roughly 150,000 clones; around 90% were seen once. This specimen was peripheral blood, taken on day 0 of AZD1222 vaccination. The source of these receptors is an adult in good health.

This clone is a singleton in its sample. The chain uses TRBV7-9 and TRBJ2-7, with TRBD1 identical over 7 bases. Trimming cost V 2 bases and J 6 bases; bases outside gene matches: 7. The CDR3 length is 14 residues. Germline V lookup: CDR1 SEHNR, CDR2 FQNEAQ (reference sequence). In DNA, the CDR3 is TGTGCCAGCAGCTTAAGGGACAGAGTCTTCGAGCAGTACTTC. Residues: CASSLRDRVFEQYF.

J is TRBJ1-1 and V is TRBV5-1, with 7 nucleotides matching TRBD1. Per germline, CDR1 SGHRS and CDR2 YFSETQ. With V trimmed by 5 bases and J by 1 base, 5 bases remained unmatched. The CDR3 extends over 14 amino acids. CDR3 bases: TGCGCCAGCAGTGAGGGGGCGCGGAACACTGAAGCTTTCTTT. It translates to CASSEGARNTEAFF.

The chain has TRBV19 and TRBJ1-5; D ambiguous. Germline-derived CDR1 and CDR2 are LNHDA and SQIVND (reference sequence). This CDR3 has 15 amino acids. V lost 2 bases to trimming and J lost 0 bases, with 8 bases between them. The chain's CDR3 is CASSIMRDSNQPQHF. The CDR3 DNA is TGTGCCAGTAGTATAATGAGGGATAGCAATCAGCCCCAGCATTTT.

V is TRBV18 and J is TRBJ2-3; D ambiguous. The CDR3 is made up of 14 amino acids. Germline values: CDR1 KGHSH, CDR2 LQKENI. Trimming took 6 bases from V and 4 from J, leaving 14 bases between them. The CDR3 protein is CASSRTKTPDTQYF. In nucleotides, the CDR3 is TGTGCCAGCTCGCGGACCAAGACGCCAGATACGCAGTATTTT.

This chain joins TRBV24-1 and TRBJ1-6; a possible D gene is TRBD1 (5 bases). The CDR3 spans 12 residues. The germline V gene encodes CDR1 KGHDR and CDR2 SFDVKD. V shed 6 bases and J shed 8 bases, with 7 bases lying between them. The DNA for the CDR3 is TGTGCCACCAGTCCAGGGCATTCACCCCTCCACTTT. Translating gives CATSPGHSPLHF.

The table lists this clone with a count of one. The V gene is TRBV6-5, the J gene TRBJ2-5; tentatively, D is TRBD1 (5 bases). Germline loops: CDR1 MNHEY, CDR2 SVGAGI. Trimming cost V 3 bases and J 2 bases, with 13 bases left between them. The CDR3 has 15 amino acids. CDR3 loop: CASSYRWQGQETQYF. The DNA for the CDR3 is TGTGCCAGCAGTTATCGTTGGCAGGGTCAAGAGACCCAGTACTTC.

The gene calls are TRBV7-2 and TRBJ2-3; weak D call: TRBD2 (6 bases). V was pared by 3 bases and J by 0 bases, with 16 bases between. The CDR3 is 17 residues long. The germline gives CDR1 SGHTA, CDR2 FQGNSA. The CDR3 region has the DNA TGTGCCAGCAGCTTCCCGGGGGTGTTGGGGAGCACAGATACGCAGTATTTT. Its translation is CASSFPGVLGSTDTQYF.

The rearrangement links TRBV4-1 to TRBJ2-1, with D perhaps matching TRBD2 (7 bases). Germline loops: CDR1 MGHRA, CDR2 YSYEKL. The CDR3 consists of 18 residues. Trimming shortened V by 4 bases and J by 7 bases, and 26 bases separated the two germline ends. Here the CDR3 DNA reads TGCGCCAGCAGCCGGGGAGGGGAAAGCGGCAGGGGCCTGAATGAGCAGTTCTTC. Protein: CASSRGGESGRGLNEQFF.

The CDR3, as DNA: TGTGCCAGTAGTCCCGGGAGGAACACTGAAGCTTTCTTT. It codes for CASSPGRNTEAFF. The rearrangement links TRBV19 to TRBJ1-1; D is ambiguous. This CDR3 region has 13 residues. The ends were cut back, 5 bases at V and 1 base at J, with 8 bases in the middle. CDR1 LNHDA and CDR2 SQIVND come from the germline V gene (reference sequence).

The rearrangement uses TRBV4-1 and TRBJ1-1, with 7 bases that match TRBD1. The CDR3 is 15 amino acids. Germline V gene lookup returns CDR1 MGHRA and CDR2 YSYEKL. The trim removed 3 bases at V and 6 bases at J, leaving 10 bases unmatched. Here the CDR3 DNA reads TGCGCCAGCAGCCATCCCCAAGGGGGCCAGGCTGAAGCTTTCTTT. This sequence encodes CASSHPQGGQAEAFF.

This chain connects TRBV5-1 to TRBJ1-1, with D maybe TRBD1 (5 bases). Germline assignment: CDR1 SGHRS and CDR2 YFSETQ. V lost 2 bases and J lost 1, with 9 bases in between. This CDR3 is built from 14 residues. The CDR3: CASSFQGSNTEAFF. Here the CDR3 DNA reads TGCGCCAGCAGCTTCCAGGGATCGAACACTGAAGCTTTCTTT.

The CDR3 loop reads CASSGTGGNTGELFF. The CDR3, as DNA: TGTGCCAGCAGTGGAACAGGGGGTAACACCGGGGAGCTGTTTTTT. The chain has TRBV25-1 and TRBJ2-2, with TRBD1 matching over 8 bases. Germline V CDR1 and CDR2: MGHDK, SYGVNS. This CDR3 contains 15 residues. The trim removed 4 bases at V and 2 bases at J, leaving 3 bases unmatched. The entire variable domain, with the rest obtained from reference TRBV25-1 and TRBJ2-2, is as follows: EADIYQTPRYLVIGTGKKITLECSQTMGHDKMYWYQQDPGMELHLIHYSYGVNSTEKGDLSSESTVSRIRTEHFPLTLESARPSHTSQYLCASSGTGGNTGELFFGEGSRLTVL.

The chain uses TRBV4-3 and TRBJ1-2, with a tentative D call TRBD1 (6 bases). Germline V gene lookup returns CDR1 LGHNA and CDR2 YSLEER. CDR3 length equals 12 residues. V was shortened by 4 bases and J by 11 bases, with 14 bases between the two germline ends. CDR3 region: CASSRDGTIYTF. The CDR3, as DNA: TGCGCCAGCAGCCGAGACGGGACAATTTACACCTTC.

The sample holds one count of this clone. Written as DNA, the CDR3 is TGTGCCAGCAGCTTAGGAGGGGCAGATACGCAGTATTTT. Protein product: CASSLGGADTQYF. V usage is TRBV7-9 and J usage is TRBJ2-3; either TRBD1 or TRBD2 may fit D (5 bases each). CDR3 length equals 13 residues. V was shortened by 1 base and J by 4 bases, with 6 bases between the two germline ends. The germline CDR1 and CDR2 sequences are SEHNR and FQNEAQ (reference sequence). Variable domain in full (rest from reference TRBV7-9 and TRBJ2-3): DTGVSQNPRHKITKRGQNVTFRCDPISEHNRLYWYRQTLGQGPEFLTYFQNEAQLEKSRLLSDRFSAERPKGSFSTLEIQRTEQGDSAMYLCASSLGGADTQYFGPGTRLTVL.